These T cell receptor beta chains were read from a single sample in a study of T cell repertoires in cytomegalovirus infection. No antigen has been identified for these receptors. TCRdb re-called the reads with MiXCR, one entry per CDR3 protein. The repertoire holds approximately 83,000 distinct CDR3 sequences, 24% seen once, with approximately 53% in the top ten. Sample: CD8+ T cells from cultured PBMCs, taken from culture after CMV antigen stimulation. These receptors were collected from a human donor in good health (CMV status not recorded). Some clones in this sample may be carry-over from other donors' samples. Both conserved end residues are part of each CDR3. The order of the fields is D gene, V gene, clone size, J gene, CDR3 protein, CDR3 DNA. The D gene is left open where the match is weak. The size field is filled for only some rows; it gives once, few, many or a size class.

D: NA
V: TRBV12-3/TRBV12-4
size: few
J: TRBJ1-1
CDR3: CASRENTEAFF
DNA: TGTGCCAGCAGAGAGAACACTGAAGCTTTCTTT

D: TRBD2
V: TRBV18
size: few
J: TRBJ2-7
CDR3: CASSMLAVSSYEQYF
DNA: TGTGCCAGCTCAATGCTAGCGGTTTCCTCCTACGAGCAGTACTTC

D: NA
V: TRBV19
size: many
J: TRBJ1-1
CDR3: CASSKPGGGVNTEAFF
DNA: TGTGCCAGTAGTAAACCGGGAGGAGGTGTTAACACTGAAGCTTTCTTT

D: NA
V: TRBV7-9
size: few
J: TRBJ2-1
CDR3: CASSSKSTRNEQFF
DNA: TGTGCCAGCAGCTCGAAGTCGACAAGAAATGAGCAGTTCTTC

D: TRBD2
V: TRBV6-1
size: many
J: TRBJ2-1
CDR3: CASSPTLAGPYNEQFF
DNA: TGTGCCAGCAGTCCGACCCTAGCGGGACCATACAATGAGCAGTTCTTC

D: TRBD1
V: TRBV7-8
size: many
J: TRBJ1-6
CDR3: CASSRSGTGNYNSPLHF
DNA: TGTGCCAGCAGCCGCTCGGGGACAGGGAACTATAATTCACCCCTCCACTTT

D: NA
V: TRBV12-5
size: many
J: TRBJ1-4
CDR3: CASGFSVGINEKLFF
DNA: TGTGCTAGTGGTTTTTCGGTCGGAATTAATGAAAAACTGTTTTTT

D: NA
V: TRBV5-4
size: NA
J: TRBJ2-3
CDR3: CASSSLGGDTQYF
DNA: TGTGCCAGCAGTTCACTGGGAGGAGATACGCAGTATTTT

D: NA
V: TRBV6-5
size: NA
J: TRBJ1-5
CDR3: CASSRSGFGQPQHF
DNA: TGTGCCAGCAGTCGATCAGGGTTCGGTCAGCCCCAGCATTTT

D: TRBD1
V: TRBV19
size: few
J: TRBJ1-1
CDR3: CASIGGTGLNTEAFF
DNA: TGTGCCAGTATTGGTGGGACAGGTTTGAACACTGAAGCTTTCTTT

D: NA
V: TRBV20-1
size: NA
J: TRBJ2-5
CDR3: CSARALWDVEETQYF
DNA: TGCAGTGCTAGAGCCCTATGGGACGTCGAAGAGACCCAGTACTTC

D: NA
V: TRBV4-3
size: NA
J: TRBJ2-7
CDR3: CASSQTGPTYEQYF
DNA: TGCGCCAGCAGCCAGACAGGCCCCACCTACGAGCAGTACTTC

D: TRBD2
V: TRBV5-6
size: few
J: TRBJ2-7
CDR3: CASSPLGGESPYEQYF
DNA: TGTGCCAGCAGCCCGTTGGGGGGGGAGTCCCCCTACGAGCAGTACTTC

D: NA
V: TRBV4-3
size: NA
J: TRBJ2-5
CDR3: CASSQGGQETQYF
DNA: TGCGCCAGCAGCCAAGGTGGACAGGAGACCCAGTACTTC

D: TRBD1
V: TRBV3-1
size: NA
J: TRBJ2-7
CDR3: CASSRGQGLGEQYF
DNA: TGTGCCAGCAGTCGCGGACAGGGGCTGGGGGAGCAGTACTTC

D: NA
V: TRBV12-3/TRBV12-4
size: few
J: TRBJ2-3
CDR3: CASSLRHTDTQYF
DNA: TGTGCCAGCAGTTTGAGGCACACAGATACGCAGTATTTT

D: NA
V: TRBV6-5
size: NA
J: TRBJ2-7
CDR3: CASSYSGTLYEQYF
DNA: TGTGCCAGCAGTTACTCCGGGACCCTATACGAGCAGTACTTC

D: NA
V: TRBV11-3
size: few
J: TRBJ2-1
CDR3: CASSSQTGSSSEQFF
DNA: TGTGCCAGCAGCTCCCAAACGGGAAGCTCCAGTGAGCAGTTCTTC

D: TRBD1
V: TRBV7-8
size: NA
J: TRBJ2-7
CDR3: CANRPGTGGHYEQYF
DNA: TGTGCCAACAGGCCTGGGACAGGGGGACACTACGAGCAGTACTTC

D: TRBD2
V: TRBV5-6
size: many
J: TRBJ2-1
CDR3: CASSFEGSGGTYNEQFF
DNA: TGTGCCAGCAGCTTCGAGGGTAGCGGGGGGACTTACAATGAGCAGTTCTTC

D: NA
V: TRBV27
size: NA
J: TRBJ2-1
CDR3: CASSFLSEYNEQFF
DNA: TGTGCCAGCAGTTTTCTTAGTGAGTACAATGAGCAGTTCTTC

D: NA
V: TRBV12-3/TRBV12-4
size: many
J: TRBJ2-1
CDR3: CASSPGTPPYNEQFF
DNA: TGTGCCAGCAGTCCCGGGACTCCGCCCTACAATGAGCAGTTCTTC

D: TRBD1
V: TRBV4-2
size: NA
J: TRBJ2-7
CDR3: CASSQRDRSYEQYF
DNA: TGTGCCAGCAGCCAACGGGACAGGTCCTACGAGCAGTACTTC